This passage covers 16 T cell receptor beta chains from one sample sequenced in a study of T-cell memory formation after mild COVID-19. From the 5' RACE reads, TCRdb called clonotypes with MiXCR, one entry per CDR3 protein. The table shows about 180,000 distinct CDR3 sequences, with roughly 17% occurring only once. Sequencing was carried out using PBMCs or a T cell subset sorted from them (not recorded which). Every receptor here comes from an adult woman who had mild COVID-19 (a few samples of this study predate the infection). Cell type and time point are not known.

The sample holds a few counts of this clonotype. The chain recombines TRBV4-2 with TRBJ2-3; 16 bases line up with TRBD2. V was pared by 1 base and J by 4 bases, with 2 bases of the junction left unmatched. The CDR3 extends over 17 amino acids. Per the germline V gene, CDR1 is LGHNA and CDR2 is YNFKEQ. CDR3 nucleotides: TGTGCCAGCAGCCAAGCCGGGACTAGCGGGAGGGCAGATACGCAGTATTTT. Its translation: CASSQAGTSGRADTQYF.

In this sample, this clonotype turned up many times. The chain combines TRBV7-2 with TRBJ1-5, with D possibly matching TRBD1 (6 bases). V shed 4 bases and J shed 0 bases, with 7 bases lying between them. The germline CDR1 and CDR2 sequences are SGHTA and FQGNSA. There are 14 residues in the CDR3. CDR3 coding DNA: TGTGCCAGCAGCTGGACAGCTAGCAATCAGCCCCAGCATTTT. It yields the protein CASSWTASNQPQHF.

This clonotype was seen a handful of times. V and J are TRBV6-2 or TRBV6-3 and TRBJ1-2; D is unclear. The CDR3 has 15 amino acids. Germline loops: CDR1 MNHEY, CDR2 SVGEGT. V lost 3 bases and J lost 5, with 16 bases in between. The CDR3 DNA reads TGTGCCAGCAGTTATAGGGCCTTAACCGGGTATGGCTACACCTTC. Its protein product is CASSYRALTGYGYTF.

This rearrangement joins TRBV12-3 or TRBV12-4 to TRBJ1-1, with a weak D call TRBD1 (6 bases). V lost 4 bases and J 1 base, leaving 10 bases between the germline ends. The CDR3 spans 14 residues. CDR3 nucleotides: TGTGCCAGCAGTTCGGGACAATCGAACACTGAAGCTTTCTTT. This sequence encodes CASSSGQSNTEAFF.

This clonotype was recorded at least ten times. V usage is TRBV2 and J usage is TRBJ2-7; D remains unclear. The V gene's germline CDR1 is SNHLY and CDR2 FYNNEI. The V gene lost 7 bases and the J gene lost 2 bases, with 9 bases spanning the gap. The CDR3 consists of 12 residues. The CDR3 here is CASTLLTYEQYF. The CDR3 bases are TGTGCCAGCACCTTACTTACCTACGAGCAGTACTTC.

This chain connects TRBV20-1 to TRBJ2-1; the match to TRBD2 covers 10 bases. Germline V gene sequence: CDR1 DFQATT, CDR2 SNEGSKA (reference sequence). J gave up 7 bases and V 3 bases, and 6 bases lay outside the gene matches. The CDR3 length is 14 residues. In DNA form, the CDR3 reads TGCAGTGCTAGTATCGGACTAGCGGTAAATGAGCAGTTCTTC. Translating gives CSASIGLAVNEQFF.

The CDR3 sequence: CASSQDFRNEQFF. DNA of the CDR3: TGCGCCAGCAGCCAAGATTTCCGGAATGAGCAGTTCTTC. The chain employs TRBV4-3 and TRBJ2-1; D is undetermined. The CDR3 is made up of 13 amino acids. V was pared by 0 bases and J by 7 bases, with 7 bases between. Germline V CDR1 and CDR2: LGHNA, YSLEER.

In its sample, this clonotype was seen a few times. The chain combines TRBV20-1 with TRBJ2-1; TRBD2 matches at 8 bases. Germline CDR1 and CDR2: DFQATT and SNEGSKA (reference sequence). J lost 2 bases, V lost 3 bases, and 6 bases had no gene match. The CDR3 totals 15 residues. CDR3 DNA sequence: TGCAGTGCTAGTTTTCCGGGAGGGGCCTACAATGAGCAGTTCTTC. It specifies CSASFPGGAYNEQFF.

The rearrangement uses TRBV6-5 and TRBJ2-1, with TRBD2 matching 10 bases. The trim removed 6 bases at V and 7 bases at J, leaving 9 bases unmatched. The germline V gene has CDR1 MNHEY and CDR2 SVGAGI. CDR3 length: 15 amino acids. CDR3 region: CASRKLAGVMNEQFF. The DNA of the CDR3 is TGTGCCAGCAGGAAGCTAGCGGGGGTAATGAATGAGCAGTTCTTC.

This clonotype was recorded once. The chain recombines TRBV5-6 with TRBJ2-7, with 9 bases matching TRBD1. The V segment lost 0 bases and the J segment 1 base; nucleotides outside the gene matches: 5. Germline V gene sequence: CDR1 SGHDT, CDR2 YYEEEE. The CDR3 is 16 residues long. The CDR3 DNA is TGTGCCAGCAGCTTGGGGATAGGGACAGGGTCCTACGAGCAGTACTTC. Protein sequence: CASSLGIGTGSYEQYF.

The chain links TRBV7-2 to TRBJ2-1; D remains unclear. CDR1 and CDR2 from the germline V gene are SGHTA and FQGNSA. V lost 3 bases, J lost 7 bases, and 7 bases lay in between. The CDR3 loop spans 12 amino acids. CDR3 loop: CASSFLPNEQFF. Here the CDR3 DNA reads TGTGCCAGCAGCTTCTTACCAAATGAGCAGTTCTTC.

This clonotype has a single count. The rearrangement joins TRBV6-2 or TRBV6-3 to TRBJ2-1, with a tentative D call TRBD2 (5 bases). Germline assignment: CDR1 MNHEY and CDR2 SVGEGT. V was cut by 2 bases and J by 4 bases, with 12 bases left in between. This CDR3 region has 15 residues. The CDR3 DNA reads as TGTGCCAGCAGTTACGGGGATACTAGGTACAATGAGCAGTTCTTC. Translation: CASSYGDTRYNEQFF.

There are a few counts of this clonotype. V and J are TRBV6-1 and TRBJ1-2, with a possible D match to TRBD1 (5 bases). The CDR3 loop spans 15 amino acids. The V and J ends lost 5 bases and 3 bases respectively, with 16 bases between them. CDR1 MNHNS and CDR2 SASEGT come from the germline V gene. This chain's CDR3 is CASSFARRGHYGYTF. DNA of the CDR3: TGTGCCAGCAGTTTCGCCCGCCGGGGACACTATGGCTACACCTTC.

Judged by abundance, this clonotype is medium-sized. CDR3 residues: CASRRDPLHTDTQYF. CDR3 DNA: TGTGCCAGCAGAAGGGACCCCCTCCACACAGATACGCAGTATTTT. This chain links TRBV7-9 with TRBJ2-3, with D perhaps assigned TRBD1 or TRBD2 (5 bases each). Trimming took off 6 bases at V and 2 bases at J, with 15 bases between the two ends. Germline CDR1 SEHNR, CDR2 FQNEAQ (reference sequence). CDR3 length: 15 amino acids. The whole variable domain, filled in from reference TRBV7-9 and TRBJ2-3, reads DTGVSQNPRHKITKRGQNVTFRCDPISEHNRLYWYRQTLGQGPEFLTYFQNEAQLEKSRLLSDRFSAERPKGSFSTLEIQRTEQGDSAMYLCASRRDPLHTDTQYFGPGTRLTVL.

The CDR3 region is CASSLGLAGSTDTQYF. The DNA of the CDR3 is TGTGCCAGCAGCTTGGGTTTGGCCGGTAGCACAGATACGCAGTATTTT. The chain recombines TRBV7-6 with TRBJ2-3, with D unresolved. The CDR3 is made up of 16 amino acids. Trimming left V 3 bases short and J 0 bases short, with 13 bases between. Per the germline V gene, CDR1 is SGHVS and CDR2 is FNYEAQ.

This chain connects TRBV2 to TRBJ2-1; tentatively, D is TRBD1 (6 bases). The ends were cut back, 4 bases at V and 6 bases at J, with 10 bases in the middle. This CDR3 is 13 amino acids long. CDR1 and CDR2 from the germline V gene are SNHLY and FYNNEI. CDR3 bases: TGTGCCAGCAGTGGGGGACACCCCAATGAGCAGTTCTTC. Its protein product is CASSGGHPNEQFF.